A single sample is the source of the 2 T cell receptor beta chains below, sequenced in a study of T cell responses to AZD1222 COVID-19 vaccine (dated by TCRdb to 2020 to 2022). The sample's time point label is to be understood as: baseline before first vaccination. Libraries were prepared through the immunoSEQ multiplex PCR assay. Here the immuneACCESS table is served through TCRdb, limited to in-frame sequences with V and J called. Missing clones are a known gap in these copies; in checked studies unresolved V genes cover under half, and the rest lacks a known reason. Recorded for this sample are 120,000 to 150,000 clones; around 90% of them occurred a single time. The ten largest clones take up approximately 3.1% of the sample. The source was peripheral blood, collected on day 0 of AZD1222 vaccination. The receptors stem from an adult in good health.

This sequence joins TRBV9 and TRBJ1-4; D not certain. This CDR3 has 14 residues. Looked up from germline, CDR1 is SGDLS and CDR2 is YYNGEE. V was trimmed by 4 bases and J by 0 bases, leaving 7 bases between them. CDR3 nucleotide sequence: TGTGCCAGCAGCAAGGATGCAACTAATGAAAAACTGTTTTTT. Its protein is CASSKDATNEKLFF.

V gene TRBV5-1 combines with J gene TRBJ2-5; 10 positions agree with TRBD2. This CDR3 region has 15 residues. With V trimmed by 4 bases and J by 3 bases, 6 bases remained unmatched. The germline V gene encodes CDR1 SGHRS and CDR2 YFSETQ. The CDR3 is CASSLGTSAEETQYF. CDR3 in DNA: TGCGCCAGCAGCCTAGGGACTAGCGCCGAAGAGACCCAGTACTTC.